These 9 T cell receptor beta chains came from one sample sequenced in a study of blood T cells in healthy people across ages (dated by TCRdb to the mid-2010s). The library was built by means of 5' RACE. This sample was sequenced with an Illumina HiSeq 2500. A second about 6 to 11 cycle PCR used a sample-barcoded 5' primer and a J-beta primer mix. The public reads were quality trimmed at Q25 with fastp and then assembled into clones with MiXCR by TCRdb, keeping productive beta chains. One record per CDR3 amino acid sequence lists the most common genes and DNA. The sample table contains about 1 million distinct CDR3 sequences; only one count was recorded for roughly a quarter of them. The ten biggest clones cover around 0.75% of the sample. The sample also formed part of further work on T cells of mothers and their children.

Sequencing was done on a sample of blood. The receptors derive from a girl aged 2-15 years in good health.

This chain connects TRBV29-1 to TRBJ1-2; D unclear. Per the germline V gene, CDR1 is SQVTM and CDR2 is ANQGSEA. The CDR3 totals 14 residues. Between the trimmed V and J ends, which lost 4 bases and 4 bases, there was a span of 16 bases. The CDR3 here is CSVVEAGWGYGYTF. The CDR3 DNA sequence: TGCAGCGTTGTCGAGGCGGGTTGGGGCTATGGCTACACCTTC.

This clonotype was seen only a few times. The chain joins TRBV28 to TRBJ2-4; 10 bases match TRBD1. V shed 4 bases and J 0 bases; nucleotides not matched to a gene: 6. CDR1 and CDR2 (germline): MDHEN, SYDVKM. The CDR3 spans 17 residues. CDR3 nucleotide sequence: TGTGCCAGCAGTTGGGACAGGGGACGCCTAGCCAAAAACATTCAGTACTTC. Its protein is CASSWDRGRLAKNIQYF.

The gene calls are TRBV7-9 and TRBJ2-7, with 7 positions matching TRBD2. The CDR3 is made up of 14 amino acids. The germline V gene has CDR1 SEHNR and CDR2 FQNEAQ (reference sequence). V trimming: 6 bases; J trimming: 5 bases; junction bases outside the gene matches: 10. The CDR3, as DNA: TGTGCCAGCAGTTTGATGGGGGGGATCAACGAGCAGTACTTC. The encoded protein is CASSLMGGINEQYF. The variable domain in full, with the rest retrieved from reference TRBV7-9 and TRBJ2-7, is DTGVSQNPRHKITKRGQNVTFRCDPISEHNRLYWYRQTLGQGPEFLTYFQNEAQLEKSRLLSDRFSAERPKGSFSTLEIQRTEQGDSAMYLCASSLMGGINEQYFGPGTRLTVT.

The V and J genes are TRBV11-2 and TRBJ2-4; 10 nucleotides match TRBD2. The length of the CDR3 is 17 residues. The germline gives CDR1 SGHAT, CDR2 FQNNGV. The trim removed 6 bases at V and 1 base at J, leaving 9 bases unmatched. DNA of the CDR3: TGTGCCAGCAGTCAAGGGGGACTAGCGAATGCCAAAAACATTCAGTACTTC. Translated, it gives CASSQGGLANAKNIQYF. Together with reference TRBV11-2 and TRBJ2-4, the CDR3 gives the full variable domain: EAGVAQSPRYKIIEKRQSVAFWCNPISGHATLYWYQQILGQGPKLLIQFQNNGVVDDSQLPKDRFSAERLKGVDSTLKIQPAKLEDSAVYLCASSQGGLANAKNIQYFGAGTRLSVL.

V is TRBV29-1 and J is TRBJ2-1; the D is unclear. Per the germline V gene, CDR1 is SQVTM and CDR2 is ANQGSEA. The CDR3 consists of 12 residues. V lost 8 bases and J 10 bases, leaving 18 bases between the germline ends. This CDR3 reads CSTTDPTREQFF. The CDR3 bases are TGCAGCACTACCGACCCAACGCGGGAGCAGTTCTTC.

The V call is TRBV5-5, the J call TRBJ2-7; 8 bases align to TRBD2. The CDR3 is 15 amino acids. J gave up 3 bases and V 5 bases, and 10 bases lay outside the gene matches. The germline gives CDR1 SGHKS, CDR2 YYEKEE (reference sequence). The CDR3 sequence: CASSRTAGALYEQYF. Here the CDR3 DNA reads TGTGCCAGCAGTCGGACAGCGGGGGCACTCTACGAGCAGTACTTC.

This rearrangement joins TRBV29-1 to TRBJ2-6; D unclear. Germline values: CDR1 SQVTM, CDR2 ANQGSEA. Trimming removed 6 bases from V and 0 bases from J, with 9 bases in between. This CDR3 is built from 14 residues. CDR3: CSVTTASGANVLTF. CDR3 sequence (DNA): TGCAGCGTGACGACGGCCTCTGGGGCCAACGTCCTGACTTTC.

CDR3 loop: CASCPSGGTETQYF. The CDR3 DNA follows: TGTGCTAGTTGCCCCTCCGGGGGCACAGAGACCCAGTACTTC. The chain joins TRBV12-5 to TRBJ2-5; D may match TRBD1 or TRBD2 (6 bases each). This CDR3 comprises 14 residues. Germline V lookup: CDR1 LGHNT, CDR2 FRNRAP. V was trimmed by 8 bases and J by 4 bases, leaving 17 bases between them.

The chain links TRBV20-1 to TRBJ1-2; no clear D gene. Trimming shortened V by 1 base and J by 3 bases, and 9 bases separated the two germline ends. Germline lookup yields CDR1 DFQATT and CDR2 SNEGSKA (reference sequence). The CDR3 has 13 residues. This CDR3 is CSARAQTDYGYTF. For the CDR3, the DNA is TGCAGTGCTAGAGCTCAGACCGACTATGGCTACACCTTC.